The entry that follows covers one T cell receptor (beta chain) sequence. The antigen is not known. The data stem from a study of cytomegalovirus exposure and HLA in healthy donors. Study-wide points: In a later analysis, around 18,000 TCR beta sequences were associated with HLA alleles at 0.05 false discovery rate. Most TCRs appeared rarely, but some public TCRs recurred in many donors.

PCR used 60 Vbeta primers and 13 Jbeta primers. TCRdb's copy holds only in-frame clones and misses some; the assay was immunoSEQ multiplex PCR. The sample has approximately 52,000 clones. This CDR3 comprises 13 residues. Germline loops: CDR1 MGHRA, CDR2 YSYEKL. V dropped 6 bases and J dropped 0 bases, with 8 bases sitting between them. Sequencing was done on a sample of PBMCs. The chain employs TRBV4-1 and TRBJ1-1; no reliable D call. The TCR comes from a woman aged 55-69 years in good health and CMV-seropositive. CDR3 in amino acids: CASRSQMNTEAFF. The CDR3, as DNA: TGCGCCAGCAGGTCTCAGATGAACACTGAAGCTTTCTTT.